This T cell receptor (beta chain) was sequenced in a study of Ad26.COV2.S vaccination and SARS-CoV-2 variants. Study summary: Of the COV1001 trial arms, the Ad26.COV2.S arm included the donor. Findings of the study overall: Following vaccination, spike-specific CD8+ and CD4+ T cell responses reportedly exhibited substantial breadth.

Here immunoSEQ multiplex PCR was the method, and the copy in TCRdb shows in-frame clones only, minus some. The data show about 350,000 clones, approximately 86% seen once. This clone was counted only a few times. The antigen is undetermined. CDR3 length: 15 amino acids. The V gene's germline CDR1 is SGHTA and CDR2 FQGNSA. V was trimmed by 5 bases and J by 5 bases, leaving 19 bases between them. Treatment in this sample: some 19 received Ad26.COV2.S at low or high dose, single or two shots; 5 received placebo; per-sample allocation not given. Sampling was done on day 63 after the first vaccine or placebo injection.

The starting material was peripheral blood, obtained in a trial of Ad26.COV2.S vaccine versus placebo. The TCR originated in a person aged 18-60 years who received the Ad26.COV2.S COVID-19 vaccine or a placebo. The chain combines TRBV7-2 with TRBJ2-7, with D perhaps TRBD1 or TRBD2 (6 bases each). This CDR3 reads CASSPRGGGVHEQYF. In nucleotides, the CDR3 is TGTGCCAGCAGCCCCAGGGGAGGTGGTGTGCACGAGCAGTACTTC.